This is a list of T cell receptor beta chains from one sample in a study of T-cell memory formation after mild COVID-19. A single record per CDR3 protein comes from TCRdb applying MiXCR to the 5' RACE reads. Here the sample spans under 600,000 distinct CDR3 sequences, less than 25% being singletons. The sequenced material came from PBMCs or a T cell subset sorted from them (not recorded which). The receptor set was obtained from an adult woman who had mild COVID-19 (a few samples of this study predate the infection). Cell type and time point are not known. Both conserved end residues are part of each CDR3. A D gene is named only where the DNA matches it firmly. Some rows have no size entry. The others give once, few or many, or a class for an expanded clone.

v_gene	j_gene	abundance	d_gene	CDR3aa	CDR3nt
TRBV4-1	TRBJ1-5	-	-	CASSRTRGSNQPQHF	TGCGCCAGCAGCCGTACCAGGGGTAGCAATCAGCCCCAGCATTTT
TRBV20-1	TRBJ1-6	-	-	CSARVLQGPGNSPLHF	TGCAGTGCTAGAGTTTTACAGGGTCCCGGTAATTCACCCCTCCACTTT
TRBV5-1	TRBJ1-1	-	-	CASNRGGANEAFF	TGCGCCAGCAACCGGGGCGGGGCCAATGAAGCTTTCTTT
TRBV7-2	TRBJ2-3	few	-	CASSGRTARGTDTQYF	TGTGCCAGCAGCGGGCGGACCGCGAGGGGCACAGATACGCAGTATTTT
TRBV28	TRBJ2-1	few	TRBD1	CASSLPDRGGNEQFF	TGTGCCAGCAGTTTACCGGACAGGGGGGGCAATGAGCAGTTCTTC
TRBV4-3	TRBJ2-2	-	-	CASSQETGFTGELFF	TGCGCCAGCAGCCAAGAAACGGGATTCACCGGGGAGCTGTTTTTT
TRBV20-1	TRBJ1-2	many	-	CSARVTAIGYTF	TGCAGTGCTAGAGTTACAGCAATTGGCTACACCTTC
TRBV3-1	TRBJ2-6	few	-	CASSQDVRTGANVLTF	TGTGCCAGCAGCCAAGATGTACGGACTGGGGCCAACGTCCTGACTTTC
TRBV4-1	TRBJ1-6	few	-	CASSQDPRHYNSPLHF	TGCGCCAGCAGCCAAGATCCCAGGCACTATAATTCACCCCTCCACTTT
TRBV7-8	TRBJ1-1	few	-	CASSLEPPSEAFF	TGTGCCAGCAGCTTAGAGCCCCCCTCTGAAGCTTTCTTT
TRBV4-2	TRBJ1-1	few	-	CASSQEHGAATEAFF	TGTGCCAGCAGCCAAGAACATGGCGCGGCCACTGAAGCTTTCTTT
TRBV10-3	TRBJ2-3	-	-	CAISDFRGESTDTQYF	TGTGCCATCAGTGACTTCCGAGGGGAGAGCACAGATACGCAGTATTTT
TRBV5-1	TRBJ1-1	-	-	CASSPDEHPGNTEAFF	TGCGCCAGCAGCCCCGATGAACATCCCGGGAACACTGAAGCTTTCTTT
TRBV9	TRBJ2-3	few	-	CASSAHSTDTQYF	TGTGCCAGCAGCGCACACAGCACAGATACGCAGTATTTT
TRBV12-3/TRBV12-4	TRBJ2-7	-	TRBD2	CASVTSGSYEQYF	TGTGCCAGTGTGACTAGCGGCTCCTACGAGCAGTACTTC
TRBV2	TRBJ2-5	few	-	CASSNFGQETQYF	TGTGCCAGCAGTAATTTCGGCCAAGAGACCCAGTACTTC
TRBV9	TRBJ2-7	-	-	CASSVGGGPAYEQYF	TGTGCCAGCAGCGTGGGGGGGGGGCCCGCCTACGAGCAGTACTTC
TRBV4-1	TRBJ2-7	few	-	CASSPTRNYEQYF	TGCGCCAGCAGCCCCACACGGAACTACGAGCAGTACTTC
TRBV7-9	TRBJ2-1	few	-	CASSLGLRMNYNEQFF	TGTGCCAGCAGCTTAGGACTAAGGATGAACTACAATGAGCAGTTCTTC
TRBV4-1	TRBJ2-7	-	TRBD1	CASSQEENRGWVEQYF	TGCGCCAGCAGCCAAGAAGAGAACAGGGGTTGGGTCGAGCAGTACTTC
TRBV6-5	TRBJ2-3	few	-	CASSYSDPQDRPAAGQYF	TGTGCCAGCAGTTACTCGGACCCCCAGGACAGGCCAGCAGCGGGGCAGTATTTT
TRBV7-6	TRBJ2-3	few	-	CASSQGVIESGADTQYF	TGTGCCAGCAGCCAAGGTGTGATAGAATCTGGGGCAGATACGCAGTATTTT
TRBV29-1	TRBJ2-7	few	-	CSVGTPYEQYF	TGCAGCGTGGGGACACCATACGAGCAGTACTTC
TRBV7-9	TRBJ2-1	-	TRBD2	CASSFRLAGGVNEQFF	TGTGCCAGCAGCTTCCGACTAGCGGGGGGGGTTAATGAGCAGTTCTTC
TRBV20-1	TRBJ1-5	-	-	CSAREEPGLSGPQHF	TGCAGTGCTAGAGAGGAACCGGGACTCTCGGGGCCCCAGCATTTT
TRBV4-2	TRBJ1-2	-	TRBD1	CASSQVRDRANYGYTF	TGTGCCAGCAGCCAGGTACGCGACAGGGCTAACTATGGCTACACCTTC
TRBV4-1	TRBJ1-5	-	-	CASSQDLGRGNQPQHF	TGCGCCAGCAGCCAAGATCTCGGACGGGGAAATCAGCCCCAGCATTTT
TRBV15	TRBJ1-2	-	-	CATSRDLTGINYGYTF	TGTGCCACCAGCAGAGATCTCACAGGGATTAACTATGGCTACACCTTC
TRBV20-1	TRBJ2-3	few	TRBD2	CSAFLAGLDTQYF	TGCAGTGCTTTTCTAGCGGGGCTGGATACGCAGTATTTT
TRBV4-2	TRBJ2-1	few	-	CASSQDRGDNEQFF	TGTGCCAGCAGCCAAGACAGGGGGGACAATGAGCAGTTCTTC
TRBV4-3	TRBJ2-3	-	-	CASSQDTAGDTQYF	TGCGCCAGCAGCCAAGATACGGCGGGAGATACGCAGTATTTT
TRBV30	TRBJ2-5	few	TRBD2	CAWSVPAGDVKTQYF	TGTGCCTGGAGTGTCCCAGCGGGAGATGTAAAGACCCAGTACTTC
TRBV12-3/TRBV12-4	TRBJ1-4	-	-	CASTRIATNEKLFF	TGTGCCAGCACCAGAATCGCAACTAATGAAAAACTGTTTTTT
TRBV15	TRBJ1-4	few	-	CGASGGRTTNEKLFF	TGTGGGGCATCCGGCGGCAGAACAACTAATGAAAAACTGTTTTTT
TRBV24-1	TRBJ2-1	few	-	CATSDSNSANEQFF	TGTGCCACCAGTGATTCGAACAGTGCCAATGAGCAGTTCTTC
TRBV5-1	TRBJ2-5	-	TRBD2	CASSSGPAGAGETQYF	TGCGCCAGCAGCTCCGGACCAGCGGGGGCTGGGGAGACCCAGTACTTC